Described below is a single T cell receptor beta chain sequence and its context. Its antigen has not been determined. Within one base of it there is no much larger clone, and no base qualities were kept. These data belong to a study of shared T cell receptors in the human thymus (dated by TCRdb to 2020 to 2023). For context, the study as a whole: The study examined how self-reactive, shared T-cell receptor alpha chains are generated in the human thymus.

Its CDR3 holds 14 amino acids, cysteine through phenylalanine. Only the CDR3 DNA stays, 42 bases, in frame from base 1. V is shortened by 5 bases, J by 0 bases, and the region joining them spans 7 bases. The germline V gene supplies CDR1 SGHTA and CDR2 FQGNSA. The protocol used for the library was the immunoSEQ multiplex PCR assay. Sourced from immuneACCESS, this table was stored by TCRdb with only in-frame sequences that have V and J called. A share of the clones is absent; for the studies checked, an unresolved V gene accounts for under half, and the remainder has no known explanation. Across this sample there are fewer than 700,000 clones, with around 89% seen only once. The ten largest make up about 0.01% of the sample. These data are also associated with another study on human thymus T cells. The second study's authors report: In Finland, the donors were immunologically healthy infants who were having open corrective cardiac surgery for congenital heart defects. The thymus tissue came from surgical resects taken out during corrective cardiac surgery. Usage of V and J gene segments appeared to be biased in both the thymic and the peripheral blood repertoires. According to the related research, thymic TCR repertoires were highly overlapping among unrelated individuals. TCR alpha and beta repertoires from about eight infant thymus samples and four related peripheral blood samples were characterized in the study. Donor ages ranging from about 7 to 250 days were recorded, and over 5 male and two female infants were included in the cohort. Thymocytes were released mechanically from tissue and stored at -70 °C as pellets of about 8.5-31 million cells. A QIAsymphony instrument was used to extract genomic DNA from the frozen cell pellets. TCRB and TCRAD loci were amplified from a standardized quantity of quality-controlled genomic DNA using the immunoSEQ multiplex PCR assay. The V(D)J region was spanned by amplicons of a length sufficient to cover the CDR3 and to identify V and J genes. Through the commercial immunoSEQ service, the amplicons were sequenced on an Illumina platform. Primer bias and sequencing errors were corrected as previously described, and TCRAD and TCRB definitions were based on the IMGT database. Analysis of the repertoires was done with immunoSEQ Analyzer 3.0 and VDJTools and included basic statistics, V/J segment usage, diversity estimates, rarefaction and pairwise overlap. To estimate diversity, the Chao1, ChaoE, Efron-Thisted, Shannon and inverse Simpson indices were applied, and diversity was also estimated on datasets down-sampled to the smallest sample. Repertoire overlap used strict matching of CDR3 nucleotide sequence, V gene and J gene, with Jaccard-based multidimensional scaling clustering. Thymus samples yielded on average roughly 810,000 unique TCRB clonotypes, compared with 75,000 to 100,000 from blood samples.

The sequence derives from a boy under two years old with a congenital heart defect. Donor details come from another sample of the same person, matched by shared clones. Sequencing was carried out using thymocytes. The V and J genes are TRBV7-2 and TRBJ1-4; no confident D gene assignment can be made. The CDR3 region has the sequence CASSLVSTNEKLFF. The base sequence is TGTGCCAGCAGCCTCGTTTCAACTAATGAAAAACTGTTTTTT.